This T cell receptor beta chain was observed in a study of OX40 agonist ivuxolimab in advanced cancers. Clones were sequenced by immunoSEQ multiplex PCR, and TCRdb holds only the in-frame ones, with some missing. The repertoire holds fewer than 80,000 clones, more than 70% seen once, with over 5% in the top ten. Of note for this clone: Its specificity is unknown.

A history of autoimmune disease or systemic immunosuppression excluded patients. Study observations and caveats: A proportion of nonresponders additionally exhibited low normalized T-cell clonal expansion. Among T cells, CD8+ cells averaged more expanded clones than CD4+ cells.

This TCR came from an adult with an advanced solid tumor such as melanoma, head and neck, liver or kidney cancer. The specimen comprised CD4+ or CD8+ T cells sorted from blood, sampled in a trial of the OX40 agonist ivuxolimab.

The DNA for the CDR3 is TGTGCCAGCAGCCCACACACGGGTGAAAAACTGTTTTTT. It yields the protein CASSPHTGEKLFF. The chain carries TRBV14 and TRBJ1-4; no clear D gene. Germline lookup yields CDR1 SGHDN and CDR2 FVKESK. CDR3 length equals 13 residues. V shed 4 bases and J shed 7 bases, with 10 bases lying between them.